In its sample, the clone carrying this T cell receptor (beta chain) was seen a few times. What it binds is unknown. A universal primer site and UMIs were added as TCR cDNA was made by 5'RACE template switching. TCRdb processed the 5' RACE reads anew with MiXCR; each CDR3 protein has one entry. The data show hundreds of thousands of distinct CDR3 sequences, with 8.7% seen just once and roughly 18% held by the top ten. The data were obtained in a study of T cells after yellow fever vaccination. Study-level findings and limits: Highly abundant clonotypes carried over from the bulk population could end up in FACS-sorted repertoires as contaminants. A limited proportion of clonotypes was detected within both the CD4 and CD8 compartments. Most clones from primary vaccination were detected again post-booster (roughly 96% CD4, 70% to 90% CD8).

The CDR3 totals 14 residues. Trimming removed 2 bases from V and 2 bases from J; junction bases left unmatched: 3. The chain recombines TRBV12-3 or TRBV12-4 with TRBJ2-7; TRBD1 aligns across 7 bases. This receptor was obtained from a man between 18 and 29 years old who received the YFV17D yellow fever vaccine. The specimen comprised PBMCs, sampled on the day of the first yellow fever vaccination. The CDR3 is CASSLRGQTYEQYF. The DNA of the CDR3 is TGTGCCAGCAGTTTAAGGGGACAGACCTACGAGCAGTACTTC.